A single sample gave rise to the 15 T cell receptor beta chains below, sequenced in a study of blood T cell repertoires in COVID-19. Assay: immunoSEQ multiplex PCR; the TCRdb copy retains only in-frame clones and omits some. This table holds 70,000 to 95,000 clones, 60% to 80% found once. Sequencing used peripheral blood. Source of these receptors: a man in his 60s with COVID-19, enrolled during active disease.

The chain recombines TRBV4-1 with TRBJ1-2; 10 positions agree with TRBD1. CDR1 is MGHRA and CDR2 is YSYEKL in the germline V gene. With 2 bases clipped from V and 3 bases from J, the junction kept 3 bases outside the gene matches. This CDR3 has 15 residues. The CDR3 bases are TGCGCCAGCAGCCAACCCGGGACAGGGGACTATGGCTACACCTTC. Translated: CASSQPGTGDYGYTF.

The V call is TRBV6-7, the J call TRBJ2-2; weak D call: TRBD2 (6 bases). TRBV6-7 is sorted into the ORF group, with uncertain function. The CDR3 spans 15 residues. V dropped 5 bases and J dropped 0 bases, with 10 bases sitting between them. The chain's CDR3 is CASSRDSSNTGELFF. In nucleotides, the CDR3 is TGTGCCAGCAGTCGGGACTCCTCGAACACCGGGGAGCTGTTTTTT.

In this sample, this clone turned up a few times. The chain couples TRBV9 to TRBJ1-1; D is undetermined. V was cut by 0 bases and J by 1 base, with 7 bases left in between. The CDR3 length is 14 residues. Per the germline V gene, CDR1 is SGDLS and CDR2 is YYNGEE. CDR3 sequence (DNA): TGTGCCAGCAGCGTAGAAGCTCAGAACACTGAAGCTTTCTTT. This gives the protein CASSVEAQNTEAFF. The whole variable domain, remainder taken from reference TRBV9 and TRBJ1-1, is DSGVTQTPKHLITATGQRVTLRCSPRSGDLSVYWYQQSLDQGLQFLIQYYNGEERAKGNILERFSAQQFPDLHSELNLSSLELGDSALYFCASSVEAQNTEAFFGQGTRLTVV.

The chain uses TRBV6-5 and TRBJ1-1; D is possibly TRBD1 (5 bases). The CDR3 has 15 amino acids. Germline assignment: CDR1 MNHEY and CDR2 SVGAGI. V was cut by 2 bases and J by 5 bases, with 15 bases left in between. The CDR3 reads CASSYHRGGKTEAFF. CDR3 nucleotides: TGTGCCAGCAGTTACCACCGGGGGGGAAAGACTGAAGCTTTCTTT.

This clone was picked up many times. The chain recombines TRBV10-2 with TRBJ1-5, with 7 bases aligning to TRBD1. The V and J ends lost 8 bases and 9 bases, in that order; junction bases with no gene match: 10. This CDR3 has 13 residues. Germline V gene sequence: CDR1 WSHSY, CDR2 SAAADI. The CDR3 sequence is CASAPTGDPPQHF. The CDR3 region has the DNA TGCGCCAGCGCGCCCACAGGGGACCCGCCCCAGCATTTT.

This clone was seen more than once but under ten times. The DNA of the CDR3 is TGTGCCAGTAGTATAGGGCGCGACAGACCTTCCTATGGCTACACCTTC. Translation: CASSIGRDRPSYGYTF. The J gene is TRBJ1-2, the V gene TRBV19; TRBD1 might be the D (5 bases). The CDR3 consists of 16 residues. V was cut by 1 base and J by 4 bases, with 16 bases left in between. Germline lookup yields CDR1 LNHDA and CDR2 SQIVND (reference sequence).

The V gene is TRBV6-5, the J gene TRBJ1-4, with 9 positions matching TRBD1. Trimming removed 6 bases from V and 8 bases from J; junction bases left unmatched: 7. Germline V lookup: CDR1 MNHEY, CDR2 SVGAGI. This CDR3 spans 14 amino acids. CDR3 amino acids: CASSPGQGIEKLFF. For the CDR3, the DNA is TGTGCCAGCAGCCCGGGACAGGGAATCGAAAAACTGTTTTTT.

The chain couples TRBV6-6 to TRBJ2-7, with D tentatively TRBD2 (6 bases). V lost 6 bases and J 6 bases, leaving 9 bases between the germline ends. CDR3 size: 11 residues. Per the germline V gene, CDR1 is MNHNY and CDR2 is SVGAGI (reference sequence). CDR3 nucleotide sequence: TGTGCCAGCAGCCTCGGGGGCGAGCAGTACTTC. Translated, it gives CASSLGGEQYF.

This chain connects TRBV10-1 to TRBJ2-1; 10 bases fit TRBD2. Trimming took 4 bases from V and 5 from J; bases not matched to a gene: 8. This CDR3 is 16 amino acids long. Looked up from germline, CDR1 is WNHNN and CDR2 is SYGVQD (reference sequence). The CDR3 DNA reads as TGCGCCAGCAGTGGGTCCGGGACTAGCGATAACAATGAGCAGTTCTTC. Protein: CASSGSGTSDNNEQFF.

The V and J genes are TRBV4-1 and TRBJ1-1, with no clear D. The CDR3 sequence is 15 residues long. The ends were cut back, 1 base at V and 1 base at J, with 10 bases in the middle. Germline CDR1 MGHRA, CDR2 YSYEKL. The CDR3 spells CASSQGRWRNTEAFF. The DNA of the CDR3 is TGCGCCAGCAGCCAAGGTCGGTGGAGGAACACTGAAGCTTTCTTT.

The rearrangement joins TRBV13 to TRBJ2-7; D might be TRBD1 (8 bases). The CDR3 consists of 18 residues. Trimming stripped 0 bases from V and 4 bases from J, with 22 bases between. CDR1 and CDR2 (germline): PRHDT, FYEKMQ (reference sequence). As DNA, the CDR3 is TGTGCCAGCAGCTTAGGCGGACAGGGATACGGGGAGGGGTACGAGCAGTACTTC. The encoded protein is CASSLGGQGYGEGYEQYF.

V gene TRBV5-1 combines with J gene TRBJ2-7; 10 positions agree with TRBD2. CDR1 and CDR2 from the germline V gene are SGHRS and YFSETQ. The CDR3 consists of 15 residues. Trimming took 5 bases from V and 1 from J; bases not matched to a gene: 6. CDR3 loop: CASRVLAGASYEQYF. The CDR3, as DNA: TGCGCCAGCAGGGTCCTAGCGGGAGCATCCTACGAGCAGTACTTC.

J is TRBJ1-1 and V is TRBV25-1; D not resolved. The V gene's germline CDR1 is MGHDK and CDR2 SYGVNS. CDR3 length: 13 residues. Trimming shortened V by 6 bases and J by 6 bases, and 14 bases separated the two germline ends. The CDR3 here is CASSGRAVAEAFF. The CDR3 coding sequence is TGTGCCAGCAGCGGGAGAGCAGTAGCTGAAGCTTTCTTT.

V gene TRBV7-6 combines with J gene TRBJ2-1, with a possible D match to TRBD2 (7 bases). CDR3 size: 16 residues. Germline V CDR1 and CDR2: SGHVS, FNYEAQ. V lost 5 bases, J lost 8 bases, and 22 bases lay in between. The CDR3 here is CASSTFGGATTHEQFF. The DNA for the CDR3 is TGTGCCAGCAGCACGTTTGGGGGGGCCACAACCCATGAGCAGTTCTTC.

The chain combines TRBV18 with TRBJ2-3, with unresolved D. The germline gives CDR1 KGHSH, CDR2 LQKENI. This CDR3 comprises 17 residues. The V end lost 2 bases, the J end lost 0 bases, and 15 bases lay between the germline ends. CDR3 sequence reads: CASSPSQLPGSTDTQYF. CDR3 in DNA: TGTGCCAGCTCACCATCCCAACTACCGGGTAGCACAGATACGCAGTATTTT.